The clone carrying this TCR beta chain was observed at least ten times. This sample was included in a study of shared clonotypes between healthy human individuals. Positive CCR7 selection of CD45RO-negative cells yielded the naive CD8 cells, and terminally differentiated effector memory CD45RA+ cells were excluded. Germline CDR1 is MNHNS and CDR2 is SASEGT. Trimming cost V 6 bases and J 2 bases; bases outside gene matches: 5. This CDR3 is built from 15 residues. Sequencing was performed with immunoSEQ multiplex PCR; in TCRdb, only in-frame clones are kept and a portion is missing. Counted here are approximately 2,200,000 clones, 85% to 95% occurring once; the ten biggest clones make up 1.7%.

V is TRBV6-1 and J is TRBJ2-5; 11 bases are shared with TRBD2. Sequences were obtained from naive CD8+ T cells from PBMCs. This receptor was taken from a young man in good health. Some clones in this sample may be carry-over from other donors' samples. The CDR3 reads CASSRLAGGQETQYF. The CDR3 DNA follows: TGTGCCAGCAGCCGTTTAGCGGGAGGGCAAGAGACCCAGTACTTC.